Described below is a single TCR beta chain sequence and its context. Its antigen is unidentified. The sample is drawn from a study of cytomegalovirus exposure and HLA in healthy donors. Findings and limits, study-wide: TCR beta chain V- and J-gene trimming was linked, in a later analysis, to a missense variant in DCLRE1C. In vitro work confirmed that a few CMV-associated chains recognize CMV antigens. With further analysis later on, most CMV-associated TCR beta chains appeared HLA-restricted.

The CDR3 totals 16 residues. V gave up 8 bases and J gave up 4 bases; unmatched junction bases: 9. Germline V gene lookup returns CDR1 SNHLY and CDR2 FYNNEI. It was with 60 Vbeta and 13 Jbeta primers that the PCR ran. The data were produced by immunoSEQ multiplex PCR, yet TCRdb's version contains in-frame clones alone and is incomplete. The repertoire holds 120,000 or so clones, with 74% as singletons. The gene calls are TRBV2 and TRBJ2-6, with 9 bases identical to TRBD2. This sequence was found in a woman in her fifties or sixties in good health and CMV-seropositive. The material sequenced was PBMCs. CDR3 amino acids: CASAGGGLGGANVLTF. CDR3 nucleotide sequence: TGTGCCAGCGCGGGAGGGGGCCTGGGAGGGGCCAACGTCCTGACTTTC.